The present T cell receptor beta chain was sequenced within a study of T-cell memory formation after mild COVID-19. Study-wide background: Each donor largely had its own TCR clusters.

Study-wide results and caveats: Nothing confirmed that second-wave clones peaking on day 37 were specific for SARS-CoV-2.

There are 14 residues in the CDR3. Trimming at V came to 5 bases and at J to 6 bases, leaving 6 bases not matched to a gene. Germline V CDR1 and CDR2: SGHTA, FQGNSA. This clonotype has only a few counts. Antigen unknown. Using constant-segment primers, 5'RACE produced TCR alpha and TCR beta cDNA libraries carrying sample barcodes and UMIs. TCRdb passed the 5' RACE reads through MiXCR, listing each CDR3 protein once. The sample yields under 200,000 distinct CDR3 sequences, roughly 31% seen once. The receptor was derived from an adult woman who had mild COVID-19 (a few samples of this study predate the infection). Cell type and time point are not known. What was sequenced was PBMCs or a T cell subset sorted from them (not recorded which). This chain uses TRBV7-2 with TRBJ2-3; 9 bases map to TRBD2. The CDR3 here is CASSLGTSSDTQYF. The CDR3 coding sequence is TGTGCCAGCAGCCTCGGGACTAGCAGCGATACGCAGTATTTT.